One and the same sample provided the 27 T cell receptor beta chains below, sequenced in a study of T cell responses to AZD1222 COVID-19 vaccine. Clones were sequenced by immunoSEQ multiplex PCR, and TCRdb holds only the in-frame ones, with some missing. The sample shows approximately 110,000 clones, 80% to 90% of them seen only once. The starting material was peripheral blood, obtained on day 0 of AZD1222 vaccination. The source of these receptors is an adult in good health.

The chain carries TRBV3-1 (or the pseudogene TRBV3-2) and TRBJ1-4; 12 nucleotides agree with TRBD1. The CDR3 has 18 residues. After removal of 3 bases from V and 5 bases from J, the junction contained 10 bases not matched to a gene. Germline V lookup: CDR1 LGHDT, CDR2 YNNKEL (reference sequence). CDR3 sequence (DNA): TGTGCCAGCAGCCAGAATACCGGGACAGGGGGCACAAATGAAAAACTGTTTTTT. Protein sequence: CASSQNTGTGGTNEKLFF.

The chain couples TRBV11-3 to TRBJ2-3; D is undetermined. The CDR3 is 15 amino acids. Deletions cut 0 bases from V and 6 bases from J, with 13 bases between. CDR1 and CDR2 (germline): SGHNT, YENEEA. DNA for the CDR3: TGTGCCAGCAGCTTAGACGGCATATCCAAGGATACGCAGTATTTT. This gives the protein CASSLDGISKDTQYF.

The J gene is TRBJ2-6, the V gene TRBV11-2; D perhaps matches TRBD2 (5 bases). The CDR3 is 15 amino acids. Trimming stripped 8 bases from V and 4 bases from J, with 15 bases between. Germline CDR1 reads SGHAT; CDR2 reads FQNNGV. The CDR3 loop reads CASSGWPSGANVLTF. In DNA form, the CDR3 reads TGTGCCAGCTCCGGTTGGCCTAGCGGGGCCAACGTCCTGACTTTC.

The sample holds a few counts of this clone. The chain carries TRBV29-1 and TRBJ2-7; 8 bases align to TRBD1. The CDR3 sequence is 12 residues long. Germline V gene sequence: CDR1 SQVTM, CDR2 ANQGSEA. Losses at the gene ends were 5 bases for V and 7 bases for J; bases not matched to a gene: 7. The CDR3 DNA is TGCAGCGTTCTAGGACAGGGTGAGGAGCAGTACTTC. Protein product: CSVLGQGEEQYF.

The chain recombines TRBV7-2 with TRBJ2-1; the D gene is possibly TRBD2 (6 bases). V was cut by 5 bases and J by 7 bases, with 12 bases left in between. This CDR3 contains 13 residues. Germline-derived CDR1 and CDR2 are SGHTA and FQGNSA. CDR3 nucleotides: TGTGCCAGCAGCCAGGGACTCCCGAATGAGCAGTTCTTC. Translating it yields CASSQGLPNEQFF.

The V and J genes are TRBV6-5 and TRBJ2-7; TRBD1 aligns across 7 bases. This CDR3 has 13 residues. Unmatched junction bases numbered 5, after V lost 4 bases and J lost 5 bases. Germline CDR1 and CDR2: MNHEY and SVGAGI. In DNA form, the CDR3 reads TGTGCCAGCAGTTGGGGACAGTCGAACGAGCAGTACTTC. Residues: CASSWGQSNEQYF.

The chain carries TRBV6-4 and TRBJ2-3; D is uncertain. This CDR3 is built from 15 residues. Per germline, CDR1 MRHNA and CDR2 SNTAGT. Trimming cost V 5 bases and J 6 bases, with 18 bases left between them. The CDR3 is CASSLMGTEQDTQYF. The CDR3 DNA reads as TGTGCCAGCAGTTTGATGGGAACTGAGCAGGATACGCAGTATTTT.

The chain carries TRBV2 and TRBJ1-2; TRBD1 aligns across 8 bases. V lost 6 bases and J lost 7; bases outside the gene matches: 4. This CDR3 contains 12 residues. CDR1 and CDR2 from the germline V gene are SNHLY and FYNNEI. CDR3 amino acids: CASRGDRSGYTF. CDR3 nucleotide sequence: TGTGCCAGCAGGGGGGACAGGTCTGGCTACACCTTC. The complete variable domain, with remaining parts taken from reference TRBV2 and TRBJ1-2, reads EPEVTQTPSHQVTQMGQEVILRCVPISNHLYFYWYRQILGQKVEFLVSFYNNEISEKSEIFDDQFSVERPDGSNFTLKIRSTKLEDSAMYFCASRGDRSGYTFGSGTRLTVV.

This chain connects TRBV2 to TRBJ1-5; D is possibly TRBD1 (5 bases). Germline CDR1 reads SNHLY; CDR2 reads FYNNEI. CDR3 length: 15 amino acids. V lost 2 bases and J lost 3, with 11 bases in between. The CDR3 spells CASSEPLGPNQPQHF. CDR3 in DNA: TGTGCCAGCAGTGAACCGCTGGGGCCCAATCAGCCCCAGCATTTT.

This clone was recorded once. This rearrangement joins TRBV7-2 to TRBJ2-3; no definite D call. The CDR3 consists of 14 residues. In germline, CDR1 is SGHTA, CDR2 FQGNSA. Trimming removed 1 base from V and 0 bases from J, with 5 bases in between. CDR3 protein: CASSLGRSTDTQYF. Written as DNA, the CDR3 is TGTGCCAGCAGCTTAGGACGGAGCACAGATACGCAGTATTTT.

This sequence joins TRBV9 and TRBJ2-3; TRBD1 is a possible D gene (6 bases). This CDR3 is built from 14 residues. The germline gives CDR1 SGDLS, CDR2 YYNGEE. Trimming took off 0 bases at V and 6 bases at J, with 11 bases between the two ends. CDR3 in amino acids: CASSVGQQGDTQYF. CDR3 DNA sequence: TGTGCCAGCAGCGTAGGACAGCAGGGGGATACGCAGTATTTT.

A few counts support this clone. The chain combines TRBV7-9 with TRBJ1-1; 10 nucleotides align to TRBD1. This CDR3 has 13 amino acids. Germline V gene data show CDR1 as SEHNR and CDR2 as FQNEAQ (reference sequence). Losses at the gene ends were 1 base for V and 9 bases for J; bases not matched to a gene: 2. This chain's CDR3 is CASSLEGQGKAFF. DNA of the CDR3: TGTGCCAGCAGCTTAGAGGGACAGGGGAAAGCTTTCTTT.

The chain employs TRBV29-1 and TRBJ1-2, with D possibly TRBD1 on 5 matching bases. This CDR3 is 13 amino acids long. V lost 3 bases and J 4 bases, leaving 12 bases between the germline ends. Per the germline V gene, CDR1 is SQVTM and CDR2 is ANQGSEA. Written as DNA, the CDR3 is TGCAGCGTTGAGCAGGGACCCCTCTATGGCTACACCTTC. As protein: CSVEQGPLYGYTF. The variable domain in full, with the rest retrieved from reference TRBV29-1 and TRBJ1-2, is SAVISQKPSRDICQRGTSLTIQCQVDSQVTMMFWYRQQPGQSLTLIATANQGSEATYESGFVIDKFPISRPNLTFSTLTVSNMSPEDSSIYLCSVEQGPLYGYTFGSGTRLTVV.

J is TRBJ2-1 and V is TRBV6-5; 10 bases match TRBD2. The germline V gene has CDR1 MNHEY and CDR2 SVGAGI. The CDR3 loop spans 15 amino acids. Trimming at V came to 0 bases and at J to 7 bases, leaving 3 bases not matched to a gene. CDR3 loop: CASSYSAGGMNEQFF. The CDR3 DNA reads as TGTGCCAGCAGTTACTCAGCGGGAGGGATGAATGAGCAGTTCTTC.

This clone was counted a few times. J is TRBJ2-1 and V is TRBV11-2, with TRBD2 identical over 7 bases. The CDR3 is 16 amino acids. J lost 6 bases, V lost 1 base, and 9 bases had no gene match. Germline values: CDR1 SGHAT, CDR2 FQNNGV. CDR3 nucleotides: TGTGCCAGCAGCTTAGGGGTAGTAGCGGGCTTCAATGAGCAGTTCTTC. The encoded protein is CASSLGVVAGFNEQFF.

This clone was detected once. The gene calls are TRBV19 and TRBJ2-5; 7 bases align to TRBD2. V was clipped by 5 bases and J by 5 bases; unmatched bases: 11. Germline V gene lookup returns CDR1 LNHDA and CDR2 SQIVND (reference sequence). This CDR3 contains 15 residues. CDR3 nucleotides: TGTGCCAGTAGTTCGGGACTACAGTCTCGGGAGACCCAGTACTTC. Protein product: CASSSGLQSRETQYF.

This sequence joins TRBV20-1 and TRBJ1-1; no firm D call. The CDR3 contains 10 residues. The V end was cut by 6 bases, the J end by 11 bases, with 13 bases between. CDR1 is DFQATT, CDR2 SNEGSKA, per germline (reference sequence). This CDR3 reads CSALWGGAFF. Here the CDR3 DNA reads TGCAGTGCACTCTGGGGAGGGGCTTTCTTT.

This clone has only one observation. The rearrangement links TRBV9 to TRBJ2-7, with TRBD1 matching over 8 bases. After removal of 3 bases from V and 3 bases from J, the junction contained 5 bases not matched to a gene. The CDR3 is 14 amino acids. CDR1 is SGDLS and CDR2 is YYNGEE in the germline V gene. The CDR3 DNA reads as TGTGCCAGCAGCGCCGGGACAGGACACTACGAGCAGTACTTC. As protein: CASSAGTGHYEQYF.

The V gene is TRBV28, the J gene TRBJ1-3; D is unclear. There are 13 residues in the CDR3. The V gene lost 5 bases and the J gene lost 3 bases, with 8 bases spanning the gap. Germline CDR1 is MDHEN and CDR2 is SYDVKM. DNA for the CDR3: TGTGCCAGCAGTCGGAGGTTTGGAAACACCATATATTTT. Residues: CASSRRFGNTIYF.

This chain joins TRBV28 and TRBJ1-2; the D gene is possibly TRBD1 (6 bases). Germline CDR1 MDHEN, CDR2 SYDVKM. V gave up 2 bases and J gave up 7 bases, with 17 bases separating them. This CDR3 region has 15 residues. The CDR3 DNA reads TGTGCCAGCAGTTTACTAACAGGGACCAGTGGTGGCTACACCTTC. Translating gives CASSLLTGTSGGYTF.

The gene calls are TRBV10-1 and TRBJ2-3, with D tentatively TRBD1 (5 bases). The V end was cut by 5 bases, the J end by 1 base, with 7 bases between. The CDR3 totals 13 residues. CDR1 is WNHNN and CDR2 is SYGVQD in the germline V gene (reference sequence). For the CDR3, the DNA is TGCGCCAGCAGTCCGACAGGCACAGATACGCAGTATTTT. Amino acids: CASSPTGTDTQYF.

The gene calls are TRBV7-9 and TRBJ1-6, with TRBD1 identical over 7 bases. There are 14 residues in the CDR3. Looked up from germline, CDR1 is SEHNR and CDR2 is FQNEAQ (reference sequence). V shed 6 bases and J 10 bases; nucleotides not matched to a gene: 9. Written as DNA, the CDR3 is TGTGCCAGCAGTGCGGGGCAGGGGGAGTCACCCCTCCACTTT. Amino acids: CASSAGQGESPLHF.

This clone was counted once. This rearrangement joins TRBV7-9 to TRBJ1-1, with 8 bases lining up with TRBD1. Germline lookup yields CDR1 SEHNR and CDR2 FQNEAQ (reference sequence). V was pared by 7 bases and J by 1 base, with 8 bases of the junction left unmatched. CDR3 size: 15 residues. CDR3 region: CASNLYGTGNTEAFF. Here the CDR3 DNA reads TGTGCCAGCAACTTGTACGGGACAGGGAACACTGAAGCTTTCTTT.

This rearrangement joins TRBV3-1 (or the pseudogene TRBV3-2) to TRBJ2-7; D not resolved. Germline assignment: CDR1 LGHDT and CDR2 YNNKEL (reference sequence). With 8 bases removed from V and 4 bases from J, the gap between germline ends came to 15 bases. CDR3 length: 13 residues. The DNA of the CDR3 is TGTGCCAGCGCCTCGCCCCCCGTATACGAGCAGTACTTC. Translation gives CASASPPVYEQYF.

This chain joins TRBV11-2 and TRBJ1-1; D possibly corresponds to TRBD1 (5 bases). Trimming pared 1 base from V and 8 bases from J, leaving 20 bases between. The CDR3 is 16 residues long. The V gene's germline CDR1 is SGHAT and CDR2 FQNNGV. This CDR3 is CASSLGQGPTRREAFF. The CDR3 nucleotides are TGTGCCAGCAGCTTAGGGCAGGGCCCCACACGTCGGGAAGCTTTCTTT. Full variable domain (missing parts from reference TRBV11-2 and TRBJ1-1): EAGVAQSPRYKIIEKRQSVAFWCNPISGHATLYWYQQILGQGPKLLIQFQNNGVVDDSQLPKDRFSAERLKGVDSTLKIQPAKLEDSAVYLCASSLGQGPTRREAFFGQGTRLTVV.

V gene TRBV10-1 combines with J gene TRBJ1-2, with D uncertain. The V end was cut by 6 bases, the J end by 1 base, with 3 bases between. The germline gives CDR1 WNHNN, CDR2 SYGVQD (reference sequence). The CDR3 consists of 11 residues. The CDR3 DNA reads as TGCGCCAGCAGGGGTAACTATGGCTACACCTTC. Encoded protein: CASRGNYGYTF.

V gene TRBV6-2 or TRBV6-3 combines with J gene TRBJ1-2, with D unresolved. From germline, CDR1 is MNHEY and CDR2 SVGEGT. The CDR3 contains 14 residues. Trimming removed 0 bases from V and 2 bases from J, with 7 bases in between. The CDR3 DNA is TGTGCCAGCAGTTACTCCCAGACCAACTATGGCTACACCTTC. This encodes CASSYSQTNYGYTF.